This T cell receptor (beta chain) was identified during a study of breast tumors, draining lymph nodes, adjacent tissues. The sample holds many counts of this clonotype. V gave up 8 bases and J gave up 0 bases, with 4 bases separating them. The CDR3 sequence is 12 residues long. Germline V gives CDR1 SNHLY, CDR2 FYNNEI. MiXCR, run by TCRdb on the multiplex PCR reads, gives a single entry per CDR3 protein. The sample yields about 25,000 distinct CDR3 sequences, 23% seen once. The chain joins TRBV2 to TRBJ1-4; D gene unclear. This clonotype was sampled from a female donor with breast cancer. Some clones in this sample may be carry-over from other donors' samples. The specimen sequenced was breast tumor tissue. The chain's CDR3 is CASGATNEKLFF. The CDR3 DNA is TGTGCCAGCGGAGCAACTAATGAAAAACTGTTTTTT.